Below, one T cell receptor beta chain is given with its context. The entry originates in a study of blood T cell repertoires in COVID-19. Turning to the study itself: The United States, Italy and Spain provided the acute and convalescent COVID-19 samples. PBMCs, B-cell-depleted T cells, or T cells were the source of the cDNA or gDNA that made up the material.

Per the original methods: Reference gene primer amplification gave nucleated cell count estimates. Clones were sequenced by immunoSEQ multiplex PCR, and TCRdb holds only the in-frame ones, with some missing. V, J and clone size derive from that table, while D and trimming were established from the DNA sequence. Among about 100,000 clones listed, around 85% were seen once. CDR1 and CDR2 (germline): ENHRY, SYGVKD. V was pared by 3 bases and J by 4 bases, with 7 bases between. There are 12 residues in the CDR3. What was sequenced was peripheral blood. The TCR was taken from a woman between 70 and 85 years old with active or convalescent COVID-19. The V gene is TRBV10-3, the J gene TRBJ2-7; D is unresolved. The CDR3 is CAISETEYEQYF. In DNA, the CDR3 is TGTGCCATCAGTGAAACAGAGTACGAGCAGTACTTC.